This TCR beta chain originates from a study of blood T cell repertoires in COVID-19. As for the study in general: Samples came from the United States, Italy and Spain, spanning acute and convalescent COVID-19. The cDNA or gDNA used as material had been derived from T cells, B-cell-depleted T cells, or PBMCs.

Authors' data handling: Using reference gene primer amplification, nucleated cell counts were estimated. This table comes from immunoSEQ multiplex PCR, and its TCRdb copy is limited to in-frame clones, with some not included. V, J and clone size were drawn from that table, and D and trimming were deduced from the DNA. Among about 70,000 clones listed, about four fifths were seen once. Germline V CDR1 and CDR2: SNHLY, FYNNEI. Trimming left V 2 bases short and J 2 bases short, with 16 bases between. CDR3 length: 17 residues. J is TRBJ2-4 and V is TRBV2, with D possibly matching TRBD1 (6 bases). The clonotype comes from a man aged 70 or older with acute or convalescent COVID-19. Sequenced input: peripheral blood. The CDR3 region has the DNA TGTGCCAGCAGTGAAACAAGTCAAAGGGGGACCAAAAACATTCAGTACTTC. Encoded protein: CASSETSQRGTKNIQYF. Looking up the rest from reference TRBV2 and TRBJ2-4 gives the full variable domain: EPEVTQTPSHQVTQMGQEVILRCVPISNHLYFYWYRQILGQKVEFLVSFYNNEISEKSEIFDDQFSVERPDGSNFTLKIRSTKLEDSAMYFCASSETSQRGTKNIQYFGAGTRLSVL.